This is a list of T cell receptor beta chains from one sample in a study of T cell repertoires in cytomegalovirus infection. Their antigens remain unidentified. TCRdb itself ran the reads through MiXCR, one entry per CDR3 protein. The data show approximately 310,000 distinct CDR3 sequences, 20% to 30% seen once. The sample here was cultured PBMCs, taken from culture after CMV antigen stimulation. The receptors stem from a human donor in good health (CMV status not recorded). Some clones in this sample may be carry-over from other donors' samples. Each CDR3 is given with its conserved first and last residue. Fields, in order: CDR3 length, J gene, V gene, clone size, D gene, CDR3 DNA, CDR3 protein. D genes are given only for firm matches. Clone size is given for some rows only: seen once, a few or many times, or a class if the clone is expanded.

13 TRBJ2-2 TRBV29-1 NA NA TGCAGCGTTGATAGATCGGGGTCCGGGGAGCTGTTTTTT CSVDRSGSGELFF
15 TRBJ1-1 TRBV5-1 NA NA TGCGCCAGCAGCTGGGGATCGGGACTGAACACTGAAGCTTTCTTT CASSWGSGLNTEAFF
13 TRBJ1-2 TRBV7-2 NA NA TGTGCCAGCAGAGCGGGGGGGGACTATGGCTACACCTTC CASRAGGDYGYTF
18 TRBJ2-1 TRBV7-8 NA NA TGTGCCAGCAGCTTAAAGCGTGGGAGAGGGAGGCCACACAATGAGCAGTTCTTC CASSLKRGRGRPHNEQFF
18 TRBJ2-1 TRBV27 NA TRBD2 TGTGCCAGCAGTCTAGTTGGCTTACTAGCGGGAGGGGGTAATGAGCAGTTCTTC CASSLVGLLAGGGNEQFF
14 TRBJ1-4 TRBV30 few NA TGTGCCTGGAGTAGCGGGGGACCCCATGAAAAACTGTTTTTT CAWSSGGPHEKLFF
18 TRBJ2-7 TRBV28 few TRBD2 TGTGCCAGCAGTTCCTCTACCCCGACTAGCGGGAGGAGGTACGAGCAGTACTTC CASSSSTPTSGRRYEQYF
17 TRBJ2-6 TRBV12-3/TRBV12-4 NA NA TGTGCCAGCAGTTTTTGGGACCTCGGGAACGGGGCCAACGTCCTGACTTTC CASSFWDLGNGANVLTF
15 TRBJ1-5 TRBV7-9 many NA TGTGCCAGCAGCTTAGGAGGGGGAAGCAATCAGCCCCAGCATTTT CASSLGGGSNQPQHF
15 TRBJ1-6 TRBV6-2/TRBV6-3 few NA TGTGCCAGCAGTTACTCGATAATCGAGGAGTCACCCCTCCACTTT CASSYSIIEESPLHF
13 TRBJ2-1 TRBV6-1 NA TRBD2 TGTGCCAGCACCGAGGGAGCGGGAGGAAGGCAGTTCTTC CASTEGAGGRQFF
14 TRBJ2-1 TRBV10-2 NA NA TGCGCCACGAGCACCATCCCTTTCCGGGTTGAGCAGTTCTTC CATSTIPFRVEQFF
15 TRBJ1-2 TRBV7-9 many NA TGTGCCAGCAGCCCCTTCGGACGGACCGTCTATGGCTACACCTTC CASSPFGRTVYGYTF
14 TRBJ2-1 TRBV4-3 few NA TGCGCCAGCAGCCAAGATTTGACCTACAATGAGCAGTTCTTC CASSQDLTYNEQFF
14 TRBJ2-1 TRBV20-1 NA NA TGCAGTGCTAGAGCGGGAGAGTTCTACAATGAGCAGTTCTTC CSARAGEFYNEQFF
11 TRBJ2-3 TRBV6-1 NA NA TGTGCCAGCAGCCGCGGAGATACGCAGTATTTT CASSRGDTQYF